This T cell receptor beta chain appears in the sequencing data of a study of blood T cells in healthy people across ages (dated by TCRdb to 2013 to 2016). In the study overall: In model experiments, roughly one uniquely barcoded TCR beta cDNA molecule per two T cells was captured by template switching. Using deep sequencing normalized with unique cDNA molecular identifiers, the study measured how TCR beta repertoire diversity changes with age. Donors were grouped into four age groups: young (average roughly 17 years), middle-aged (roughly 40), aged (around 56) and long-lived (less than 85). To avoid experimental bias, donors of different ages were randomly spread across the sequencing lanes. Two additional independent replicas of 1 million unique cDNA reads from the same blood draw were analyzed for two donors (one aged 18 to 30 and one aged 80 or older). Study-wide conclusions, independent of this receptor: Observed TCR beta diversity per million T cells fell roughly linearly with age, and a significant reduction was already apparent by age roughly 40. There was a strong correlation between observed TCR beta diversity and the percentage of naive T cells measured by flow cytometry. Compared with the aged group, the long-lived group had more naive CD4+ T cells, fewer expanded clones and increased TCR diversity, a pattern suggesting age selection. Estimates of total diversity based on one million sequenced T cells were considered lower bounds and underestimates. Because profiling used bulk unsorted PBMCs, naive and antigen-experienced compartments could not be compared conclusively. Donor CMV infection status was unknown, potentially confounding age-related changes in expanded clonotypes.

This clonotype occurred a few times. Its antigen specificity is not known. The input lacks base qualities; no much larger clone sits a single base away. Library prep was done by 5' RACE. Data came from an Illumina HiSeq 2500. A second about 7 to 12 cycle PCR used a sample-barcoded 5' primer and a J-beta primer mix. A unique molecular identifier was introduced onto each TCR beta cDNA molecule by a template-switch 5' adaptor carrying 12 random nucleotides. At least 2.5 million CDR3-containing paired-end reads were obtained from each sample. First-strand cDNA synthesis was performed from all RNA using the Mint cDNA synthesis kit, with priming by a TRBC-specific oligonucleotide. Following uracil-DNA glycosylase treatment, a first 18-cycle PCR with universal primers M1SS and BC2_uni_R was performed on all cDNA. As for the original processing: Each sample was normalized by randomly selecting 1 million high-quality reads, each carrying a distinct molecular identifier. Reads sharing molecular identifiers were discarded rather than binned into consensus sequences. MiTCR, with a Q25 quality threshold and the strictest error-elimination algorithm, was used for CDR3 identification, clonotype clustering and error correction. Lower-bound total TCR beta diversity was estimated with a nonparametric unseen species model using Euler transformation. TCRdb took the public reads, trimmed them with fastp at Q25, ran MiXCR for clone calling and kept in-frame beta chains. Rows are unified per CDR3 protein, each entry keeping the most common DNA and genes. The V and J calls and clone size come from TCRdb's table, not from the authors' own analysis. This sample is represented by about 570,000 distinct CDR3 sequences; about 26% of them were singletons. Clones ranked in the top ten supply approximately 17% of the sample.

Systemically healthy Caucasian individuals from Russia, approximately 39 in total and aged roughly 6 to 90 years, were included as donors. Each donor gave ten milliliters of peripheral blood, collected into EDTA-treated Vacutainer tubes. Ficoll-Paque density-gradient centrifugation was used to isolate PBMCs, with at least 7 million obtained per sample. Trizol reagent was used to extract total RNA from PBMCs, with at least 6 micrograms per sample. The percentages of naive CD45RAhigh/CD27high T cells were determined by flow cytometry on a PBMC aliquot from every donor. V is shortened by 2 bases, J by 5 bases, and the region joining them spans 9 bases. From the germline V gene, CDR1 is SNHLY and CDR2 is FYNNEI. The CDR3 contains 14 residues, cysteine and phenylalanine counted. Only the CDR3 DNA is retained, 42 bases long and in frame from the first base.

The sequence joins TRBV2 to TRBJ2-2; the D gene identity is not certain. Sequencing was performed on blood. The sequence derives from a woman aged 70-85 years in good health. Here the CDR3 is given as CASSEHGETGELFF. Read as DNA, the sequence is TGTGCCAGCAGTGAACATGGGGAAACCGGGGAGCTGTTTTTT. The variable domain in full, with residues beyond the CDR3 obtained from the reference TRBV2 and TRBJ2-2 genes, is EPEVTQTPSHQVTQMGQEVILRCVPISNHLYFYWYRQILGQKVEFLVSFYNNEISEKSEIFDDQFSVERPDGSNFTLKIRSTKLEDSAMYFCASSEHGETGELFFGEGSRLTVL.